Sequencing of this T cell receptor (beta chain) was carried out in a study of cytomegalovirus exposure and HLA in healthy donors. Study information: The Caucasian-associated ancestry cluster held over 80% of 350 to 450 genotyped donors. Regarding the study as a whole: Reports credit the classifier with highly specific, highly sensitive diagnosis of cytomegalovirus status. The authors listed around 150 TCR beta chains as cytomegalovirus-associated.

With respect to this clone: Its antigen is not known.

PCR was performed using 60 Vbeta and 13 Jbeta primers. TCRdb's table, derived via immunoSEQ multiplex PCR, lists solely in-frame clones and lacks some. The repertoire includes 130,000 or so clones, approximately 81% of them detected once, and less than 2.5% sits in the top ten. The TCR sequence derives from a woman between 40 and 50 years old in good health and CMV-seronegative. The sample comprised PBMCs.

The CDR3 protein is CASSEPGQKNIQYF. The CDR3 DNA reads TGTGCCAGCAGTGAACCGGGACAAAAAAACATTCAGTACTTC. The V and J genes are TRBV2 and TRBJ2-4; TRBD1 might be the D (6 bases). The CDR3 runs 14 residues. Trimming removed 2 bases from V and 4 bases from J, with 9 bases in between. Germline V gene lookup returns CDR1 SNHLY and CDR2 FYNNEI.